The T cell receptor (beta chain) under discussion was sequenced for a study of neurological immune-mediated disorders. Study-wide results and caveats: The study found no CDR3 amino acid sequences shared by expanded clones across subjects, suggesting private repertoires in all groups.

The cDNA was produced through 5'RACE with 10-nucleotide random UMIs. In TCRdb, the 5' RACE reads were re-called with MiXCR into one record per CDR3 protein. The sample holds 59,000 or so distinct CDR3 sequences, roughly 13% seen once. Many counts were recorded for this clonotype. Antigen specificity is unknown. Germline values: CDR1 SQVTM, CDR2 ANQGSEA. The CDR3 extends over 12 amino acids. V was shortened by 7 bases and J by 5 bases, with 11 bases between the two germline ends. The gene calls are TRBV29-1 and TRBJ2-2; D unclear. This receptor was obtained from a woman in her fifties or sixties with HTLV-1-associated myelopathy (HAM/TSP). Sequenced material: PBMCs. The CDR3 here is CSAPGRTGELFF. CDR3 bases: TGCAGCGCCCCCGGACGGACCGGGGAGCTGTTTTTT.